This T cell receptor (beta chain) was found in a study of blood T cell repertoires in COVID-19. At the level of the study: Acute and convalescent COVID-19 samples came from the United States, Italy and Spain. The cDNA or gDNA used as material had been derived from T cells, B-cell-depleted T cells, or PBMCs.

This CDR3 is 11 amino acids long. The V gene lost 3 bases and the J gene lost 4 bases, with 7 bases spanning the gap. Germline lookup yields CDR1 SQVTM and CDR2 ANQGSEA. Authors' methods: Scientists estimated how many nucleated cells there were by amplifying reference gene primers. TCRdb's copy holds only in-frame clones and misses some; the assay was immunoSEQ multiplex PCR. The V and J calls and clone size come from that table; D and trimming were worked out from the DNA. The sample holds about 120,000 clones; about nine tenths are singletons and the top ten take 1.5% to 2%. The receptor's source is a human donor with active COVID-19. The donor label of this sample is uncertain. The chain carries TRBV29-1 and TRBJ2-7; no reliable D call. The sequenced sample was peripheral blood. CDR3 sequence: CSVESDYEQYF. The CDR3 bases are TGCAGCGTTGAGTCAGATTACGAGCAGTACTTC.